This TCR beta chain was documented in a study of blood T cells in healthy people across ages. Trimming at V came to 7 bases and at J to 3 bases, leaving 5 bases not matched to a gene. The CDR3 loop spans 15 amino acids. Together with a sample-barcoded 5' primer, a J-beta primer mix was included in a second PCR lasting about 6 to 11 cycles. One entry per CDR3 protein, called by TCRdb with MiXCR from the 5' RACE reads. The data show 750,000 to 950,000 distinct CDR3 sequences, roughly 50% seen once. The specimen was blood. The chain links TRBV12-3 or TRBV12-4 to TRBJ2-6; the match to TRBD1 covers 8 bases. This clonotype originated in a man older than 75 in good health. The CDR3 DNA sequence: TGTGCCAGCAATCCAGGGGGCAGTGGGGCCAACGTCCTGACTTTC. Translation gives CASNPGGSGANVLTF.